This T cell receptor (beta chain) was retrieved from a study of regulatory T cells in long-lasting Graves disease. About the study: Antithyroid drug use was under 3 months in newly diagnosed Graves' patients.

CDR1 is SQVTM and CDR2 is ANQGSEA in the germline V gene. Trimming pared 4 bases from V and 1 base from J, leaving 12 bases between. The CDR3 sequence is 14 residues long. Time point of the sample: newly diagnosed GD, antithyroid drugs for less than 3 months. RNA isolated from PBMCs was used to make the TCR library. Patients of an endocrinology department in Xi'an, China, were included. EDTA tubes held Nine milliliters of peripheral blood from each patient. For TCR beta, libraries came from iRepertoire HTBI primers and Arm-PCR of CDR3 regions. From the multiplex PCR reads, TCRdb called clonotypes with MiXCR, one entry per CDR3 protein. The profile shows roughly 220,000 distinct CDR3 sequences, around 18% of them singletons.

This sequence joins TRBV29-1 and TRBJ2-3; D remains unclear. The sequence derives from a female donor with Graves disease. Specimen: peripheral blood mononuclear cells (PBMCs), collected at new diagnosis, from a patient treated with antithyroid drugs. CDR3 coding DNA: TGCAGCGTTGGGGCGCCCGGGCGCACAGATACGCAGTATTTT. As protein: CSVGAPGRTDTQYF.